This passage covers 20 T cell receptor beta chains from one sample sequenced in a study of shared clonotypes between healthy human individuals. Assay used: immunoSEQ multiplex PCR; TCRdb lists only in-frame clones, some missing. The profile shows about 2.4 million clones, over 85% of them singletons. The sample taken for sequencing was naive CD4+ T cells from PBMCs. Subset here: CD45RA+ positively selected. The receptors here all came from a man between 18 and 35 years old in good health. Some clones in this sample may be carry-over from other donors' samples.

This chain links TRBV19 with TRBJ2-7; D perhaps matches TRBD1 (6 bases). This CDR3 spans 14 amino acids. V gave up 3 bases and J gave up 0 bases, with 9 bases separating them. Germline CDR1 is LNHDA and CDR2 is SQIVND (reference sequence). Here the CDR3 DNA reads TGTGCCAGTAGTATCGTGGACAGCTCCTACGAGCAGTACTTC. This codes for CASSIVDSSYEQYF.

This clone has a handful of counts. This sequence may be a read error, since a much larger clone differs from it by one base. This sample includes further DNA sequences coding for the same CDR3. The chain is built from TRBV2 and TRBJ2-5; D not resolved. This CDR3 is 10 amino acids long. Trimming took 1 base from V and 7 from J, leaving 1 base between them. Per germline, CDR1 SNHLY and CDR2 FYNNEI. In DNA form, the CDR3 reads TGTGCCAGCAGTGAAGGGACCCAGTACTTC. Translation gives CASSEGTQYF.

The chain couples TRBV30 to TRBJ2-3; 11 nucleotides align to TRBD2. Germline V CDR1 and CDR2: GTSNPN, SVGIG (reference sequence). This CDR3 has 14 amino acids. The J segment lost 8 bases and the V segment lost 5 bases, leaving 9 bases of the junction unmatched. In DNA, the CDR3 is TGTGCCTGGTCCCTAGCGGGAGGTGACGTTACGCAGTATTTT. This sequence encodes CAWSLAGGDVTQYF. The full variable domain, in which reference TRBV30 and TRBJ2-3 provide the parts outside the CDR3, is SQTIHQWPATLVQPVGSPLSLECTVEGTSNPNLYWYRQAAGRGLQLLFYSVGIGQISSEVPQNLSASRPQDRQFILSSKKLLLSDSGFYLCAWSLAGGDVTQYFGPGTRLTVL.

V gene TRBV5-3 combines with J gene TRBJ1-1; 8 nucleotides line up with TRBD1. TRBV5-3 carries the ORF label, with uncertain function. The CDR3 sequence is 15 residues long. J gave up 6 bases and V 1 base, and 8 bases lay outside the gene matches. The CDR3 coding sequence is TGTGCCAGAAGCTTGTACAGGGGGAGACGGTCTGAAGCTTTCTTT. Protein product: CARSLYRGRRSEAFF.

The rearrangement joins TRBV28 to TRBJ2-3; 12 positions match TRBD2. The V and J ends lost 2 bases and 6 bases, in that order; junction bases with no gene match: 6. The CDR3 totals 16 residues. Germline loops: CDR1 MDHEN, CDR2 SYDVKM. The CDR3 DNA reads as TGTGCCAGCAGTTTACGGCTAGCGGGAGGGTATGATACGCAGTATTTT. It encodes CASSLRLAGGYDTQYF.

This clone was counted once. The chain combines TRBV27 with TRBJ2-7; 9 bases line up with TRBD2. In germline, CDR1 is MNHEY, CDR2 SMNVEV (reference sequence). This CDR3 is 16 amino acids long. The ends lost 3 bases at V and 5 bases at J; junction bases unmatched: 11. CDR3 sequence (DNA): TGTGCCAGCAGTTTGTTGGCGGGAGGGTCTCCCAACGAGCAGTACTTC. Protein sequence: CASSLLAGGSPNEQYF.

This clone was seen a few times. This sequence joins TRBV4-2 and TRBJ1-2, with D tentatively TRBD1 (6 bases). Germline V gene data show CDR1 as LGHNA and CDR2 as YNFKEQ. V was shortened by 0 bases and J by 10 bases, with 9 bases between the two germline ends. This CDR3 region has 12 residues. For the CDR3, the DNA is TGTGCCAGCAGCCAAGAAGACAGGCACTACACCTTC. Encoded protein: CASSQEDRHYTF.

This clone was recorded only once. The rearrangement uses TRBV5-4 and TRBJ1-3; D is uncertain. Germline V gene data show CDR1 as SGHNT and CDR2 as YYREEE (reference sequence). The CDR3 consists of 14 residues. Trimming took 5 bases from V and 0 from J, leaving 9 bases between them. In nucleotides, the CDR3 is TGTGCCAGCAGTTCCCCCGACTCTGGAAACACCATATATTTT. It specifies CASSSPDSGNTIYF. The full variable domain, its missing parts supplied by reference TRBV5-4 and TRBJ1-3, is ETGVTQSPTHLIKTRGQQVTLRCSSQSGHNTVSWYQQALGQGPQFIFQYYREEENGRGNFPPRFSGLQFPNYSSELNVNALELDDSALYLCASSSPDSGNTIYFGEGSWLTVV.

The V call is TRBV30, the J call TRBJ2-7, with 7 bases aligning to TRBD2. V was clipped by 5 bases and J by 1 base; unmatched bases: 2. The germline V gene has CDR1 GTSNPN and CDR2 SVGIG (reference sequence). The CDR3 totals 12 residues. CDR3 protein: CAWAGLSYEQYF. As DNA, the CDR3 is TGTGCCTGGGCGGGACTATCCTACGAGCAGTACTTC.

The rearrangement uses TRBV5-1 and TRBJ2-7; the match to TRBD1 covers 7 bases. The CDR3 spans 16 residues. The germline CDR1 and CDR2 sequences are SGHRS and YFSETQ. Germline trimming cut 0 bases from V and 2 bases from J; bases unmatched to any gene: 8. The CDR3 loop reads CASSLAVQGNPYEQYF. In DNA, the CDR3 is TGCGCCAGCAGCTTGGCGGTACAGGGGAACCCCTACGAGCAGTACTTC.

This sequence joins TRBV4-2 and TRBJ1-5; 12 bases match TRBD1. This CDR3 comprises 16 residues. CDR1 and CDR2 (germline): LGHNA, YNFKEQ. The V gene end was trimmed by 0 bases and the J gene end by 6 bases; junction bases not matched to a gene: 3. In DNA form, the CDR3 reads TGTGCCAGCAGCCAAGATTGGGACAGGGGGCCTCAGCCCCAGCATTTT. It is translated as CASSQDWDRGPQPQHF.

This sequence joins TRBV7-9 and TRBJ1-2; TRBD1 is a possible D gene (6 bases). Germline V gene data show CDR1 as SEHNR and CDR2 as FQNEAQ (reference sequence). V shed 5 bases and J shed 7 bases, with 20 bases lying between them. CDR3 length: 15 residues. DNA of the CDR3: TGTGCCAGCAGCGAAACCGGGACACCTGGGCTTGGCTACACCTTC. This encodes CASSETGTPGLGYTF. The whole variable domain, filled in from reference TRBV7-9 and TRBJ1-2, reads DTGVSQNPRHKITKRGQNVTFRCDPISEHNRLYWYRQTLGQGPEFLTYFQNEAQLEKSRLLSDRFSAERPKGSFSTLEIQRTEQGDSAMYLCASSETGTPGLGYTFGSGTRLTVV.

CDR3 bases: TGTGCCAGCAGGGACAGGGGGCAGGATGGCTACACCTTC. This sequence encodes CASRDRGQDGYTF. The V and J genes are TRBV25-1 and TRBJ1-2; TRBD1 agrees at 11 bases. Germline-derived CDR1 and CDR2 are MGHDK and SYGVNS. The CDR3 totals 13 residues. The J segment lost 6 bases and the V segment lost 6 bases, leaving 3 bases of the junction unmatched.

The chain combines TRBV15 with TRBJ1-4, with D perhaps TRBD1 (5 bases). V was pared by 0 bases and J by 3 bases, with 8 bases between. The CDR3 runs 15 residues. In germline, CDR1 is LNHNV, CDR2 YYDKDF (reference sequence). CDR3 protein: CATSREQEANEKLFF. The CDR3 DNA reads as TGTGCCACCAGCAGAGAACAGGAGGCTAATGAAAAACTGTTTTTT.

This clone has only one observation. This chain connects TRBV7-3 to TRBJ1-2; no reliable D call. Per germline, CDR1 SGHTA and CDR2 FQGTGA. Trimming shortened V by 2 bases and J by 7 bases, and 11 bases separated the two germline ends. This CDR3 comprises 13 residues. The CDR3, as DNA: TGTGCCAGCAGCTTACTGGGGATGGGTGGCTACACCTTC. Protein product: CASSLLGMGGYTF.

About this clone: This CDR3 is also generated by other DNA sequences in the sample. The chain carries TRBV5-4 and TRBJ2-7, with 9 bases fitting TRBD1. V trimming: 0 bases; J trimming: 3 bases; junction bases outside the gene matches: 4. CDR3 size: 15 residues. Germline V gene sequence: CDR1 SGHNT, CDR2 YYREEE (reference sequence). CDR3 nucleotide sequence: TGTGCCAGCAGCTTGGGGGGACAGGGAATCTACGAGCAGTACTTC. Encoded protein: CASSLGGQGIYEQYF.

CDR3 loop: CASTPLEGLLNTGELFF. The CDR3 coding sequence is TGTGCCAGTACCCCACTCGAGGGCTTATTGAACACCGGGGAGCTGTTTTTT. The chain uses TRBV19 and TRBJ2-2, with D maybe TRBD2 (5 bases). CDR1 is LNHDA and CDR2 is SQIVND in the germline V gene (reference sequence). Trimming took off 7 bases at V and 1 base at J, with 19 bases between the two ends. CDR3 length: 17 residues.

The chain combines TRBV12-5 with TRBJ2-5; TRBD1 matches 7 bases. This CDR3 is built from 12 residues. Trimming cost V 5 bases and J 6 bases; bases outside gene matches: 3. Germline CDR1 LGHNT, CDR2 FRNRAP. In DNA form, the CDR3 reads TGTGCTAGTGGTAAACAGGGGCAGACCCAGTACTTC. This encodes CASGKQGQTQYF.

The V gene is TRBV9, the J gene TRBJ2-7; 8 bases align to TRBD1. Germline loops: CDR1 SGDLS, CDR2 YYNGEE. CDR3 size: 15 residues. V was clipped by 0 bases and J by 0 bases; unmatched bases: 2. CDR3 loop: CASSVEQGDSYEQYF. Here the CDR3 DNA reads TGTGCCAGCAGCGTAGAACAGGGGGACTCCTACGAGCAGTACTTC.

Worth noting for this clone: Additional DNA sequences in this sample encode the identical CDR3. This chain uses TRBV7-9 with TRBJ1-2; D call uncertain. V dropped 5 bases and J dropped 2 bases, with 12 bases sitting between them. There are 14 residues in the CDR3. Looked up from germline, CDR1 is SEHNR and CDR2 is FQNEAQ (reference sequence). The CDR3: CASSPPTDNYGYTF. CDR3 nucleotide sequence: TGTGCCAGCAGCCCTCCGACGGACAACTATGGCTACACCTTC.